This note documents a single TCR beta chain sequence. Its antigen remains unidentified. Sequenced by immunoSEQ multiplex PCR; TCRdb stores in-frame clones only, minus some. The sample has over 100,000 clones, around 90% seen once. The sample belongs to a study of T cell responses to AZD1222 COVID-19 vaccine. Study-wide findings and caveats: At baseline, just five to seven AZD1222 recipients tested seropositive.

The CDR3 covers 11 residues. CDR1 is ENHRY, CDR2 SYGVKD, per germline. The V gene lost 4 bases and the J gene lost 2 bases, with 2 bases spanning the gap. Sample: peripheral blood, taken on day 0 of AZD1222 vaccination. This rearrangement joins TRBV10-3 to TRBJ2-5, with D unclear. This sequence originates from an adult in good health. The CDR3 DNA is TGTGCCATCAGTGCTCAAGAGACCCAGTACTTC. This translates into CAISAQETQYF.